This passage covers 16 T cell receptor beta chains from one sample sequenced in a study of shared clonotypes between healthy human individuals. The repertoire was sequenced with immunoSEQ multiplex PCR; TCRdb's copy has only in-frame clones and lacks some. The data contain about 1 million clones, 70% to 80% of them seen just once; the ten biggest clones take up approximately 1.5%. Sequenced: memory CD4+ T cells sorted from blood. Subset noted: CD45RA-negative fraction. The receptors here all came from a young man in good health.

This clone was seen just once. This CDR3 is also generated by other DNA sequences in the sample. The V call is TRBV18, the J call TRBJ2-5; D ambiguous. Trimming left V 6 bases short and J 2 bases short, with 7 bases between. Germline V CDR1 and CDR2: KGHSH, LQKENI. This CDR3 has 12 amino acids. CDR3 sequence: CASSPEQETQYF. The CDR3 DNA sequence: TGTGCCAGCTCCCCAGAGCAAGAGACCCAGTACTTC.

A word on this clone: Other DNA sequences in this sample translate to the same CDR3. The rearrangement uses TRBV7-9 and TRBJ1-4; 7 positions match TRBD1. The germline V gene has CDR1 SEHNR and CDR2 FQNEAQ (reference sequence). The CDR3 is 14 amino acids. Trimming cost V 6 bases and J 8 bases; bases outside gene matches: 9. Here the CDR3 reads CASSPDRVGEKLFF. CDR3 DNA sequence: TGTGCCAGCAGTCCCGACAGGGTAGGCGAAAAACTGTTTTTT.

The CDR3 protein is CASSQDPSGTGVETQYF. As DNA, the CDR3 is TGCGCCAGCAGCCAAGATCCGTCTGGGACAGGGGTAGAGACCCAGTACTTC. The V gene is TRBV4-3, the J gene TRBJ2-5, with 10 bases fitting TRBD1. The germline CDR1 and CDR2 sequences are LGHNA and YSLEER. Trimming took 0 bases from V and 4 from J; bases not matched to a gene: 8. This CDR3 has 17 amino acids.

This clone appeared many times. Other nucleotide sequences in the sample specify the same CDR3. Here the CDR3 DNA reads TGTGCCAGCAGCCTTACGGACTATGGCTACACCTTC. It is translated as CASSLTDYGYTF. The genes are TRBV7-9 and TRBJ1-2, with no clear D. Per the germline V gene, CDR1 is SEHNR and CDR2 is FQNEAQ (reference sequence). The CDR3 loop spans 12 amino acids. V was trimmed by 5 bases and J by 3 bases, leaving 7 bases between them.

This rearrangement joins TRBV6-5 to TRBJ1-2, with no clear D. V was pared by 2 bases and J by 5 bases, with 18 bases between. Per the germline V gene, CDR1 is MNHEY and CDR2 is SVGAGI. This CDR3 spans 16 amino acids. In DNA form, the CDR3 reads TGTGCCAGCAGTTACGCCCTGGGAAATGGGCAATATGGCTACACCTTC. Encoded protein: CASSYALGNGQYGYTF.

The rearrangement uses TRBV11-2 and TRBJ2-2; TRBD1 matches 7 bases. Germline CDR1 reads SGHAT; CDR2 reads FQNNGV. There are 17 residues in the CDR3. V dropped 5 bases and J dropped 8; count of bases not matched to a gene: 17. The CDR3 nucleotides are TGTGCCAGCAGCGCGCGATTGACAGGGAATTTGCATGGGGAGCTGTTTTTT. Translated, it gives CASSARLTGNLHGELFF.

Comment on this clone: Other DNA sequences from this sample encode an identical CDR3 as well. The chain is built from TRBV7-2 and TRBJ2-1, with 7 bases lining up with TRBD1. Germline lookup yields CDR1 SGHTA and CDR2 FQGNSA. J lost 1 base, V lost 2 bases, and 2 bases had no gene match. This CDR3 comprises 15 residues. The CDR3 sequence is CASSLTGVSYNEQFF. Here the CDR3 DNA reads TGTGCCAGCAGCTTAACAGGGGTATCCTACAATGAGCAGTTCTTC.

The V call is TRBV28, the J call TRBJ1-1; D perhaps matches TRBD1 (5 bases). In germline, CDR1 is MDHEN, CDR2 SYDVKM. This CDR3 contains 15 residues. V dropped 4 bases and J dropped 1 base, with 13 bases sitting between them. The CDR3 spells CASSSGGAGNTEAFF. CDR3 bases: TGTGCCAGCAGTTCAGGTGGGGCTGGGAACACTGAAGCTTTCTTT.

This clone was detected once. CDR3: CASRMTDTQYF. The DNA for the CDR3 is TGTGCCAGCAGAATGACAGATACGCAGTATTTT. The J gene is TRBJ2-3, the V gene TRBV6-5; D gene unclear. This CDR3 comprises 11 residues. V shed 6 bases and J shed 3 bases, with 4 bases lying between them. Germline V gives CDR1 MNHEY, CDR2 SVGAGI.

J is TRBJ2-1 and V is TRBV29-1; D remains unclear. The CDR3 loop spans 12 amino acids. Germline CDR1 reads SQVTM; CDR2 reads ANQGSEA. The ends were cut back, 4 bases at V and 5 bases at J, with 9 bases in the middle. CDR3 nucleotide sequence: TGCAGCGTTGGCGGAACTAACAATGAGCAGTTCTTC. It yields the protein CSVGGTNNEQFF.

This rearrangement joins TRBV4-1 to TRBJ2-3, with TRBD2 identical over 8 bases. CDR1 MGHRA and CDR2 YSYEKL come from the germline V gene. The CDR3 has 14 amino acids. With 3 bases clipped from V and 6 bases from J, the junction kept 5 bases outside the gene matches. The CDR3 coding sequence is TGCGCCAGCAGCCATCTAGCGGGCCTCGATACGCAGTATTTT. As protein: CASSHLAGLDTQYF.

The genes are TRBV15 and TRBJ1-4; 8 nucleotides align to TRBD1. Germline values: CDR1 LNHNV, CDR2 YYDKDF (reference sequence). The V gene end was trimmed by 11 bases and the J gene end by 7 bases; junction bases not matched to a gene: 9. This CDR3 has 13 residues. Here the CDR3 DNA reads TGTGCCTCGCAGGGGGCGAGTTTTGAAAAACTGTTTTTT. As protein: CASQGASFEKLFF.

V is TRBV5-1 and J is TRBJ2-5, with 9 nucleotides matching TRBD2. The trim removed 0 bases at V and 2 bases at J, leaving 5 bases unmatched. The CDR3 runs to 16 residues. The germline CDR1 and CDR2 sequences are SGHRS and YFSETQ. CDR3 loop: CASSLAAAGGQETQYF. CDR3 DNA sequence: TGCGCCAGCAGCTTGGCCGCAGCGGGGGGTCAAGAGACCCAGTACTTC.

The J gene is TRBJ2-1, the V gene TRBV6-5, with 12 bases fitting TRBD2. The CDR3 length is 15 residues. Germline CDR1 and CDR2: MNHEY and SVGAGI. The J segment lost 7 bases and the V segment lost 3 bases, leaving 4 bases of the junction unmatched. The CDR3 region has the DNA TGTGCCAGCAGTTATGGACTAGCGGGGAAGAATGAGCAGTTCTTC. Encoded protein: CASSYGLAGKNEQFF.

The chain combines TRBV10-2 with TRBJ1-4; D is ambiguous. The CDR3 contains 14 residues. Trimming removed 6 bases at V and 7 bases at J, with 15 bases between. Germline loops: CDR1 WSHSY, CDR2 SAAADI. CDR3 sequence: CASSLSMGGEKLFF. DNA of the CDR3: TGCGCCAGCAGCCTAAGTATGGGAGGTGAAAAACTGTTTTTT.

This chain links TRBV18 with TRBJ1-1; 8 bases are a match to TRBD1. CDR1 is KGHSH, CDR2 LQKENI, per germline. There are 17 residues in the CDR3. The J segment lost 0 bases and the V segment lost 0 bases, leaving 6 bases of the junction unmatched. Here the CDR3 reads CASSPPVGTGLNTEAFF. In DNA form, the CDR3 reads TGTGCCAGCTCACCACCGGTCGGGACAGGCTTGAACACTGAAGCTTTCTTT.